The rows below give T cell receptor beta chains drawn from one sample of a study of cytomegalovirus exposure and HLA in healthy donors. Method: immunoSEQ multiplex PCR; TCRdb's copy keeps in-frame clones and lacks some. The sample shows 200,000 to 250,000 clones, around four fifths of them seen only once. The specimen sequenced was PBMCs. The receptors stem from a male donor in good health and CMV-seronegative. The CDR3 runs from the conserved cysteine through the conserved F or W. The D gene is left open where the match is weak. Clone size, where shown, is once, few, many, or a class for clones that have expanded.

v_gene: TRBV30; d_gene: -; abundance: -; j_gene: TRBJ1-1; CDR3aa: CACTQGTEAFF; CDR3nt: TGTGCCTGTACCCAGGGAACTGAAGCTTTCTTT
v_gene: TRBV15; d_gene: -; abundance: -; j_gene: TRBJ1-5; CDR3aa: CATSRGWGENQPQHF; CDR3nt: TGTGCCACCAGCAGGGGGTGGGGGGAAAACCAGCCCCAGCATTTT
v_gene: TRBV9; d_gene: -; abundance: -; j_gene: TRBJ2-4; CDR3aa: CASSVGDRPLAKNIQYF; CDR3nt: TGTGCCAGCAGCGTAGGAGACAGGCCCTTAGCCAAAAACATTCAGTACTTC
v_gene: TRBV7-9; d_gene: -; abundance: -; j_gene: TRBJ2-7; CDR3aa: CASSSTTTHISEQYF; CDR3nt: TGTGCCAGCAGCTCAACTACCACGCACATTTCCGAGCAGTACTTC
v_gene: TRBV28; d_gene: -; abundance: -; j_gene: TRBJ2-7; CDR3aa: CASTQSSTGALEQYF; CDR3nt: TGTGCCAGCACCCAATCATCGACCGGAGCTCTCGAGCAGTACTTC
v_gene: TRBV5-1; d_gene: TRBD1; abundance: -; j_gene: TRBJ1-5; CDR3aa: CASSLDPGGDQPQHF; CDR3nt: TGCGCCAGCAGCTTGGATCCAGGGGGCGATCAGCCCCAGCATTTT
v_gene: TRBV18; d_gene: -; abundance: -; j_gene: TRBJ2-1; CDR3aa: CASSLDSSYNEQFF; CDR3nt: TGTGCCAGCTCACTGGACTCCTCCTACAATGAGCAGTTCTTC
v_gene: TRBV5-1; d_gene: TRBD1; abundance: -; j_gene: TRBJ2-1; CDR3aa: CASSVGTGGEQFF; CDR3nt: TGCGCCAGCAGCGTCGGGACAGGCGGTGAGCAGTTCTTC
v_gene: TRBV5-1; d_gene: -; abundance: -; j_gene: TRBJ1-2; CDR3aa: CASMADDYGYTF; CDR3nt: TGCGCCAGCATGGCGGATGACTATGGCTACACCTTC
v_gene: TRBV19; d_gene: TRBD2; abundance: -; j_gene: TRBJ2-1; CDR3aa: CASSISGKAGGFFPRYNEQFF; CDR3nt: TGTGCCAGTAGTATCTCGGGAAAAGCGGGAGGATTTTTTCCTAGGTACAATGAGCAGTTCTTC
v_gene: TRBV6-5; d_gene: -; abundance: few; j_gene: TRBJ1-4; CDR3aa: CASSGGFTKLFF; CDR3nt: TGTGCCAGCAGTGGGGGGTTTACAAAACTGTTTTTT
v_gene: TRBV19; d_gene: -; abundance: -; j_gene: TRBJ2-7; CDR3aa: CASSIAGSHLYEQYF; CDR3nt: TGTGCCAGTAGTATCGCGGGATCGCACCTCTACGAGCAGTACTTC